The 18 T cell receptor beta chains listed next were all sequenced from one sample in a study of OX40 agonist ivuxolimab in advanced cancers. Clones were sequenced by immunoSEQ multiplex PCR, and TCRdb holds only the in-frame ones, with some missing. The sample contains about 76,000 clones, roughly 85% of which appear only once. Sequenced material: CD4+ or CD8+ T cells sorted from blood, taken in a trial of the OX40 agonist ivuxolimab. These receptors originate from an adult with an advanced solid tumor such as melanoma, head and neck, liver or kidney cancer.

The J gene is TRBJ1-1, the V gene TRBV2, with 8 bases aligning to TRBD1. J was trimmed by 2 bases and V by 6 bases; bases with no gene match: 8. The germline V gene encodes CDR1 SNHLY and CDR2 FYNNEI. The CDR3 contains 15 residues. Here the CDR3 DNA reads TGTGCCAGCAGGGGCAGACAGGGGATCAACACTGAAGCTTTCTTT. Translated, it gives CASRGRQGINTEAFF.

This clone was seen a handful of times. The CDR3 region has the DNA TGTGCCAGCAGCCCGGACAGGGGGCATGGGACTGAAGCTTTCTTT. Protein: CASSPDRGHGTEAFF. The chain recombines TRBV21-1 with TRBJ1-1; TRBD1 is the table's D call, not checked against the DNA. TRBV21-1 is tagged as a pseudogene. The CDR3 length is 15 residues.

The chain recombines TRBV29-1 with TRBJ2-1; TRBD1 agrees at 9 bases. In germline, CDR1 is SQVTM, CDR2 ANQGSEA. Trimming took 8 bases from V and 8 from J; bases not matched to a gene: 16. CDR3 length equals 15 residues. CDR3 DNA: TGCAGCCCAACTCGGGGGACAGGGCTTTCCGATGAGCAGTTCTTC. Protein product: CSPTRGTGLSDEQFF.

This clone was seen only once. The junction shows a germline mismatch at one end, possibly a read error. V gene TRBV5-1 combines with J gene TRBJ1-3; tentatively, D is TRBD1 (6 bases). The CDR3 runs 14 residues. Germline V CDR1 and CDR2: SGHRS, YFSETQ. The CDR3 loop reads CASSLPGAGNTTYF. The CDR3, as DNA: TGCGCCAGCAGCCTACCAGGGGCTGGAAACACCACATATTTT.

This clone was seen a few times. The chain couples TRBV7-8 to TRBJ1-6, with D possibly being TRBD1 (5 bases). Looked up from germline, CDR1 is SGHVS and CDR2 is FQNEAQ. The V gene lost 5 bases and the J gene lost 6 bases, with 17 bases spanning the gap. The CDR3 length is 16 residues. DNA for the CDR3: TGTGCCAGCAGCCTCCTTCGGGACGCTGCTAATTCACCCCTCCACTTT. It encodes CASSLLRDAANSPLHF.

This chain links TRBV7-8 with TRBJ1-1, with D perhaps matching TRBD1 (5 bases). The germline V gene has CDR1 SGHVS and CDR2 FQNEAQ. The V and J ends lost 5 bases and 2 bases respectively, with 15 bases between them. This CDR3 comprises 15 residues. CDR3 nucleotide sequence: TGTGCCAGCAGCGAACGGGAGACAGATAACACTGAAGCTTTCTTT. Translating gives CASSERETDNTEAFF.

The rearrangement uses TRBV7-2 and TRBJ2-1; TRBD2 aligns across 9 bases. Per germline, CDR1 SGHTA and CDR2 FQGNSA. J lost 9 bases, V lost 1 base, and 7 bases had no gene match. The CDR3 totals 15 residues. CDR3 residues: CASSLGGTSRGEQFF. As DNA, the CDR3 is TGTGCCAGCAGCTTAGGGGGGACTAGCAGGGGTGAGCAGTTCTTC.

V is TRBV7-9 and J is TRBJ2-1; 9 positions match TRBD1. The trim removed 5 bases at V and 8 bases at J, leaving 10 bases unmatched. Germline assignment: CDR1 SEHNR and CDR2 FQNEAQ (reference sequence). The CDR3 is made up of 15 amino acids. The CDR3 is CASSVGQGLLDEQFF. Here the CDR3 DNA reads TGTGCCAGCAGCGTTGGACAGGGGCTCTTAGATGAGCAGTTCTTC.

A single count supports this clone. The V call is TRBV28, the J call TRBJ2-7; D may be TRBD2 (5 bases). CDR1 MDHEN and CDR2 SYDVKM come from the germline V gene. The germline V and J ends were trimmed by 5 bases and 4 bases, with 15 bases remaining between them. The CDR3 is made up of 14 amino acids. The CDR3 here is CASSASMAGYEQYF. Here the CDR3 DNA reads TGTGCCAGCAGTGCATCCATGGCGGGTTACGAGCAGTACTTC.

The chain links TRBV11-2 to TRBJ1-2; the D is unclear. The germline V gene has CDR1 SGHAT and CDR2 FQNNGV. This CDR3 is 14 amino acids long. Deletions cut 4 bases from V and 3 bases from J, with 12 bases between. CDR3 sequence (DNA): TGTGCCAGCAGCTCATGGTCACCCGACTATGGCTACACCTTC. Its protein is CASSSWSPDYGYTF.

V is TRBV19 and J is TRBJ1-1; TRBD1 might be the D (6 bases). The CDR3 sequence is 13 residues long. Germline-derived CDR1 and CDR2 are LNHDA and SQIVND (reference sequence). V lost 4 bases and J lost 8, with 14 bases in between. This CDR3 reads CASSTSGTTEAFF. The CDR3 DNA reads as TGTGCCAGTAGTACTTCCGGGACAACCGAAGCTTTCTTT.

CDR3 in amino acids: CASSAPGGAGTEAFF. CDR3 DNA: TGTGCCAGCAGTGCCCCAGGGGGAGCAGGTACTGAAGCTTTCTTT. J is TRBJ1-1 and V is TRBV2; 7 positions match TRBD1. J was trimmed by 5 bases and V by 4 bases; bases with no gene match: 10. The CDR3 runs to 15 residues. Germline-derived CDR1 and CDR2 are SNHLY and FYNNEI.

CDR3 coding DNA: TGCAGTGCCAAGCGGGGGGGGACCCAGTACTTC. It specifies CSAKRGGTQYF. The chain combines TRBV20-1 with TRBJ2-5; 10 bases are shared with TRBD2. CDR1 is DFQATT, CDR2 SNEGSKA, per germline (reference sequence). Losses at the gene ends were 6 bases for V and 7 bases for J; bases not matched to a gene: 2. This CDR3 spans 11 amino acids.

The chain combines TRBV6-5 with TRBJ1-2, with 9 bases matching TRBD1. This CDR3 region has 14 residues. The V segment lost 5 bases and the J segment 6 bases; nucleotides outside the gene matches: 7. CDR1 is MNHEY, CDR2 SVGAGI, per germline. The CDR3 DNA sequence: TGTGCCAGCAGTACGGGACAGGGAGATCATGGCTACACCTTC. Its protein is CASSTGQGDHGYTF.

The chain uses TRBV5-1 and TRBJ2-3; 12 positions match TRBD1. Unmatched junction bases numbered 17, after V lost 4 bases and J lost 2 bases. Germline V CDR1 and CDR2: SGHRS, YFSETQ. The CDR3 sequence is 20 residues long. The CDR3 reads CASSLNPGTGGRWNTDTQYF. As DNA, the CDR3 is TGCGCCAGCAGCCTTAACCCCGGGACAGGGGGCAGATGGAACACAGATACGCAGTATTTT.

The rearrangement uses TRBV10-1 and TRBJ1-1, with TRBD1 as a possible D gene (5 bases). The germline V gene has CDR1 WNHNN and CDR2 SYGVQD (reference sequence). The CDR3 runs 15 residues. V dropped 0 bases and J dropped 4 bases, with 12 bases sitting between them. CDR3 coding DNA: TGCGCCAGCAGTGAGTCGAGCGGGGGGGGCACTGAAGCTTTCTTT. Translation gives CASSESSGGGTEAFF.

J is TRBJ2-7 and V is TRBV6-1, with 8 bases lining up with TRBD2. J was trimmed by 9 bases and V by 7 bases; bases with no gene match: 11. From germline, CDR1 is MNHNS and CDR2 SASEGT. The CDR3 is 13 amino acids. CDR3 sequence (DNA): TGTGCCAGCATCGTGAGCGGGAGCCAGGGGCAGTACTTC. Protein sequence: CASIVSGSQGQYF.

This clone has just a few counts. The chain carries TRBV9 and TRBJ2-7; 8 bases agree with TRBD1. The CDR3 sequence is 15 residues long. CDR1 SGDLS and CDR2 YYNGEE come from the germline V gene. J gave up 6 bases and V 0 bases, and 8 bases lay outside the gene matches. The CDR3 nucleotides are TGTGCCAGCAGCGTAGATAGGACAGGGAACGCCGAGCAGTACTTC. This codes for CASSVDRTGNAEQYF.